Detailed here is one T cell receptor (beta chain). This clonotype was counted a few times. No cognate antigen has been identified for it. The record has no base qualities; no much larger clone is one base away. This entry comes from a study of T cell repertoires in cytomegalovirus infection (dated by TCRdb to about 2019). About the full investigation: Donor HLA type was relevant to the analysis, as public TCR beta signatures indicated carriage of CMV infection together with the matching HLA type. Here is what the overall study found, with its caveats: In both this cohort and an independent cohort of 300 to 450 donors, the cumulative frequency of public TCR beta family members distinguished carriers of CMV infection plus the relevant HLA type. The ex vivo response was dominated by HLA-C-restricted CMV-specific TCR beta clonotypes, and the single most frequent clonotype in two of eight donors was supplied by these HLA-C-restricted clonotypes.

Instrument on record: Illumina HiSeq 1500. TCRdb's own reprocessing of the public reads used fastp at Q25 and MiXCR and kept productive beta chains. Every distinct CDR3 protein forms one entry, paired with its most common genes and DNA. The sample table contains some 200,000 distinct CDR3 sequences; only one count was recorded for roughly a fifth of them. In total, the top ten clones hold less than 3% of the sample. Spanning cysteine to phenylalanine, the CDR3 consists of 14 amino acids. Only the CDR3 part of the read is kept: 42 bases, read in frame from the first base. From a lookup of the germline V gene, CDR1 and CDR2 are SGHVS and FNYEAQ. V is cut by 5 bases and J by 10 bases, and the space between the germline ends is 21 bases.

Sequencing was done on a sample of PBMCs. The V and J genes are TRBV7-6 and TRBJ2-7; no D segment can be confidently identified. The clonotype originates from a human donor in good health (CMV status not recorded). Some clones in this sample may be carry-over from other donors' samples. DNA sequence: TGTGCCAGCAGCCCCTTAGCATCTGGTAGGGAACAGTACTTC. The translation is CASSPLASGREQYF.